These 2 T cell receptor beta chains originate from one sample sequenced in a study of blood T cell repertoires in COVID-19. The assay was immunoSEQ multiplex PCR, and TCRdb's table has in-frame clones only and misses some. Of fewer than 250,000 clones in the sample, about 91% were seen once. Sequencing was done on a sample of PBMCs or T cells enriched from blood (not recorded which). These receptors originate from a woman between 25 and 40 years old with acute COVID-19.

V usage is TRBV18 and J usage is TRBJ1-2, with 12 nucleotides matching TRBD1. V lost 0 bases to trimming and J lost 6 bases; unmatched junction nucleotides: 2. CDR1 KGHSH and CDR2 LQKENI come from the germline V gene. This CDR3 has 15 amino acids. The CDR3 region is CASSPPGQGANGYTF. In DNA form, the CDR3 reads TGTGCCAGCTCACCACCGGGACAGGGGGCAAATGGCTACACCTTC.

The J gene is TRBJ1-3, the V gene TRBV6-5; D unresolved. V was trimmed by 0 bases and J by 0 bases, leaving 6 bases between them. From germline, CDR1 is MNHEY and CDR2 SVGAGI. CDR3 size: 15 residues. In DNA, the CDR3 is TGTGCCAGCAGTTACTCGGGGAGCTCTGGAAACACCATATATTTT. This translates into CASSYSGSSGNTIYF.